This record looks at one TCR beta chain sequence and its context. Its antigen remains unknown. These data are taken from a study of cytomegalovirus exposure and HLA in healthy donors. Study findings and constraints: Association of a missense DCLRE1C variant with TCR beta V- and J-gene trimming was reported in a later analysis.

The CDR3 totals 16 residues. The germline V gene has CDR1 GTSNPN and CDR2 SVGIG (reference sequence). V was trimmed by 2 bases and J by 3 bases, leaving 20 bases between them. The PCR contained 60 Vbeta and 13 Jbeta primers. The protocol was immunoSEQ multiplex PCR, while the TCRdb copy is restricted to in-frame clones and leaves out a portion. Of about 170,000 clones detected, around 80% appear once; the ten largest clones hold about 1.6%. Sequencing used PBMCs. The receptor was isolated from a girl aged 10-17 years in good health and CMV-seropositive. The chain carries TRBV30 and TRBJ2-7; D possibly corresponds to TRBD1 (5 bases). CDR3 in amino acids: CAWSPMGQGNFYEQYF. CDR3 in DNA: TGTGCCTGGAGTCCAATGGGGCAGGGAAATTTCTACGAGCAGTACTTC.